This TCR beta chain was identified in a study of T cell repertoires in cytomegalovirus infection. Study-wide results and limits: There were HLA-C-restricted CMV-specific TCR beta clonotypes dominating the ex vivo response.

Each CDR3 protein is one row after TCRdb ran MiXCR on the reads. The repertoire holds about 740,000 distinct CDR3 sequences, with about a third as singletons. The CDR3 runs 16 residues. The germline V gene encodes CDR1 SGHTA and CDR2 FQGTGA. Trimming at V came to 2 bases and at J to 6 bases, leaving 10 bases not matched to a gene. Comments on this clonotype: Its cognate antigen is unknown.

The sequence was collected from a human donor in good health (CMV status not recorded). Some clones in this sample may be carry-over from other donors' samples. V and J are TRBV7-3 and TRBJ2-1; 7 nucleotides line up with TRBD2. What was sequenced was PBMCs. CDR3 sequence reads: CASSLDGGGSGNEQFF. Here the CDR3 DNA reads TGTGCCAGCAGCTTAGATGGGGGAGGGTCGGGCAATGAGCAGTTCTTC.